Detailed here is one TCR beta chain. This clonotype has a count of ten or more. Its antigen is currently not known. No base-level quality is on record; no much larger clone is a single base apart. CDR1 and CDR2 were assigned from the germline V gene as SQVTM and ANQGSEA. Here V drops 4 bases and J drops 0 bases, and the junction holds 8 bases not matched to any gene. Inclusive of the bounding cysteine and phenylalanine, the CDR3 is 17 residues long. Only CDR3 DNA is held: 51 bases, read in frame from base 1. The hyperthyroidism patients were 18 to 65 years old and newly diagnosed, with a disease duration of less than 2 months. Patients with other autoimmune diseases, uncontrolled infections, pregnancy or lactation were excluded from the study. Clinical symptoms, serum thyroxine, TRAb, thyroid ultrasound and orbital computed tomography formed the basis of the diagnosis. Total RNA was extracted with Trizol reagent and quality-checked on an Agilent 2100 Bioanalyzer.

For repertoire sequencing, TCR beta CDR3 regions were amplified from RNA transcripts. The first round was an RT-PCR using HTBI primers with the Qiagen OneStep RT-PCR kit, and this first round was followed by a second-round multiplex PCR, then size selection and purification. The libraries underwent paired-end sequencing with 100 bp reads on an Illumina HiSeq2000. The original pipeline was this. SOAPnuke was used to process the reads, removing any read that contained adapters or uncalled bases, had a mean Phred below 15, or lacked an exact match to the constant primer or identifier. High-quality paired reads were merged with COPE v1.2.5. Clonotypes were defined as unique nucleotide sequences and were aligned to IMGT TRB V, D and J references using MiTCR v1.1. Only V-J combinations with frequency above 0.0001 were analysed, covering about 99% of repertoires. For each V-J combination, a TCR clonal expansion and chaos score was defined as F50 clonal expansion divided by the chaos observed in the TCRdist matrix. Features were reduced by Welch's t-statistics and random forest to approximately 12 V-J combinations, which fed a naive Bayes classifier. The Morisita-Horn index was used to measure how similar the thyroid and blood repertoires were. Using fastp trimming at Q25 and MiXCR clonotype assembly, TCRdb reanalyzed the public sequencing data and kept in-frame beta chains. Each CDR3 protein gets just one entry, which takes the most common genes and DNA from the rows behind it. TCRdb's processing, not the authors', yielded these V and J calls. In this sample the table shows over a million distinct CDR3 sequences, about two fifths of which occur a single time. The leading ten clones occupy approximately 12% of the sample.

The entry originates in a study of Graves' ophthalmopathy and Graves' hyperthyroidism (dated by TCRdb to the late 2010s). Regarding the research as a whole: Hyperthyroidism was defined as stable when no progression to ophthalmopathy occurred within 18 months of follow-up. TCR beta repertoire signatures were used to distinguish Graves' ophthalmopathy from Graves' hyperthyroidism and to predict progression to ophthalmopathy. Following sample collection, hyperthyroidism patients were given methimazole at a starting dose of 30 mg daily, and ophthalmopathy patients were given high-dose intravenous methylprednisolone. In total, 135 blood samples were TCR-sequenced: around 42 ophthalmopathy, 75 hyperthyroidism and about 17 hyperthyroidism-to-ophthalmopathy patients. An independent validation cohort comprised about 20 hyperthyroidism patients and some 16 patients who later progressed from hyperthyroidism to ophthalmopathy. To explore V-J signatures distinguishing ophthalmopathy from hyperthyroidism, a discovery set of roughly 98 patients (around 44 ophthalmopathy, roughly 60 stable hyperthyroidism) was enrolled. In five or six hyperthyroidism patients, the T-cell repertoires found in thyroid tissue were compared with those found in blood. Study-wide findings and limitations: Sample size was not statistically predetermined, and group allocation was not concealed from the investigators. Ophthalmopathy was separated from stable hyperthyroidism by the 13-signature model with about 90% sensitivity and approximately 84% specificity in cross-validation and with 80%/75% in the test set. In validation, the model predicted ophthalmopathy progression with 55% to 71% sensitivity and about 73% specificity; roughly eleven predicted patients were CT-confirmed with GO in a median of approximately 6.5 months. Most of the expanded thyroid clonotypes with a frequency above 0.001 were also detected in blood, and it was suggested that the thyroid immune response may be reflected by blood repertoires.

Recombination connected TRBV29-1 to TRBJ2-6; TRBD1 lines up with 8 middle nucleotides. Specimen: peripheral blood or thyroid tissue (not recorded which). This clonotype was obtained from an adult man with Graves' hyperthyroidism. Here is the DNA: TGCAGCGTTGGAGAGACAGGGGTGGTCTCTGGGGCCAACGTCCTGACTTTC. Translation gives CSVGETGVVSGANVLTF.